Shown below are 32 T cell receptor beta chains from a single sample sequenced in a study of T cells in Graves' hyperthyroidism and ophthalmopathy. Amplification of TCR beta CDR3 regions used RNA as the template. Carried out on the TCR CDR3, a first-round RT-PCR used the HTBI primer set. TCRdb processed the multiplex PCR reads anew with MiXCR; each CDR3 protein has one entry. This sample has some 350,000 distinct CDR3 sequences, with approximately 15% found just once. The sample comprised blood. The receptors derive from a woman aged 40-49 years with Graves' ophthalmopathy.

This clonotype has a count of ten or more. The chain uses TRBV5-1 and TRBJ1-1, with D tentatively TRBD1 (6 bases). The CDR3 consists of 14 residues. CDR1 and CDR2 (germline): SGHRS, YFSETQ. Trimming took off 0 bases at V and 6 bases at J, with 12 bases between the two ends. The CDR3 DNA reads as TGCGCCAGCAGCTTGGGAGGGGGACAATCTGAAGCTTTCTTT. Translated: CASSLGGGQSEAFF.

This clonotype was seen at least ten times. The gene calls are TRBV3-1 and TRBJ2-7; D is perhaps TRBD2 (6 bases). The V gene's germline CDR1 is LGHDT and CDR2 YNNKEL (reference sequence). This CDR3 has 14 amino acids. Between the trimmed V and J ends, which lost 5 bases and 2 bases, there was a span of 13 bases. Here the CDR3 reads CASSAGRGAYEQYF. DNA of the CDR3: TGTGCCAGCAGCGCGGGAAGGGGCGCCTACGAGCAGTACTTC.

There are many counts of this clonotype. The chain joins TRBV7-2 to TRBJ2-1, with 10 bases lining up with TRBD2. Germline values: CDR1 SGHTA, CDR2 FQGNSA. J was trimmed by 5 bases and V by 5 bases; bases with no gene match: 9. The CDR3 runs to 16 residues. In DNA, the CDR3 is TGTGCCAGCAGCCTGCGGACTAGCGGACCTCACAATGAGCAGTTCTTC. As protein: CASSLRTSGPHNEQFF.

This sequence joins TRBV6-1 and TRBJ2-7, with D perhaps matching TRBD1 or TRBD2 (5 bases each). Germline V gene data show CDR1 as MNHNS and CDR2 as SASEGT. The CDR3 consists of 14 residues. Trimming removed 10 bases from V and 2 bases from J, with 18 bases in between. CDR3: CATRGTIITYEQYF. Written as DNA, the CDR3 is TGTGCCACCCGAGGGACGATCATTACCTACGAGCAGTACTTC.

This clonotype was counted many times. The chain couples TRBV29-1 to TRBJ2-4; D is possibly TRBD1 or TRBD2 (5 bases each). The germline V gene encodes CDR1 SQVTM and CDR2 ANQGSEA. This CDR3 comprises 13 residues. Trimming removed 3 bases from V and 10 bases from J, with 16 bases in between. Written as DNA, the CDR3 is TGCAGCGTTGATTCCGGGGCGATGGGGATTCAGTACTTC. Its protein is CSVDSGAMGIQYF.

This clonotype was seen more than once but under ten times. This chain joins TRBV7-9 and TRBJ1-4, with TRBD1 as a possible D gene (6 bases). Trimming pared 1 base from V and 4 bases from J, leaving 10 bases between. The CDR3 is 15 amino acids. Looked up from germline, CDR1 is SEHNR and CDR2 is FQNEAQ (reference sequence). In DNA form, the CDR3 reads TGTGCCAGCAGCTTAGAGGCAGGGGATAATGAAAAACTGTTTTTT. Translating gives CASSLEAGDNEKLFF.

As for this clonotype: The junction differs from germline at one of its ends, possibly a read error. This rearrangement joins TRBV11-2 to TRBJ2-1, with D perhaps matching TRBD1 (5 bases). This CDR3 has 16 residues. From germline, CDR1 is SGHAT and CDR2 FQNNGV. CDR3 in amino acids: CASSFRVVRSYSEQFF. In DNA form, the CDR3 reads TGTGCCAGCAGCTTCAGGGTAGTTCGCTCCTACAGTGAGCAGTTCTTC.

This clonotype was found many times. The CDR3 protein is CASSIRREPDNEQFF. CDR3 DNA: TGTGCCAGCAGCATACGGAGGGAGCCAGACAATGAGCAGTTCTTC. The chain uses TRBV7-8 and TRBJ2-1; the D gene is possibly TRBD2 (6 bases). CDR1 and CDR2 from the germline V gene are SGHVS and FQNEAQ. CDR3 size: 15 residues. V was cut by 5 bases and J by 5 bases, with 16 bases left in between.

This clonotype was seen repeatedly, ten times or more. The chain links TRBV5-5 to TRBJ1-4; no reliable D call. Per the germline V gene, CDR1 is SGHKS and CDR2 is YYEKEE (reference sequence). V was pared by 4 bases and J by 0 bases, with 13 bases between. The CDR3 has 16 residues. The CDR3 bases are TGTGCCAGCAGCCTGACCAGCCTAGCAACTAATGAAAAACTGTTTTTT. Translation gives CASSLTSLATNEKLFF.

The V call is TRBV5-1, the J call TRBJ1-3, with D hard to call. Trimming shortened V by 3 bases and J by 6 bases, and 13 bases separated the two germline ends. The germline V gene encodes CDR1 SGHRS and CDR2 YFSETQ. CDR3 length: 14 residues. This CDR3 reads CASSSSTDKNTIYF. The DNA for the CDR3 is TGCGCCAGCAGCTCCTCGACCGACAAAAACACCATATATTTT.

This clonotype occurred many times. The chain employs TRBV6-1 and TRBJ2-3, with TRBD1 matching 7 bases. The junction had 2 bases not matched to a gene; V was cut back by 2 bases and J by 3 bases. CDR1 is MNHNS, CDR2 SASEGT, per germline. This CDR3 spans 14 amino acids. The CDR3 loop reads CASSERGLTDTQYF. In DNA, the CDR3 is TGTGCCAGCAGTGAAAGGGGGCTTACAGATACGCAGTATTTT.

The rearrangement links TRBV10-3 to TRBJ2-5; 8 bases are a match to TRBD1. V shed 10 bases and J 5 bases; nucleotides not matched to a gene: 9. The germline V gene has CDR1 ENHRY and CDR2 SYGVKD. There are 13 residues in the CDR3. CDR3 loop: CATKTGDGETQYF. DNA of the CDR3: TGTGCCACCAAGACAGGGGATGGGGAGACCCAGTACTTC.

This clonotype was counted ten times or more. Written as DNA, the CDR3 is TGCGCCAGCAGCGATGTCAAGAACCGTGTCAATGAGCAGTTCTTC. Its translation is CASSDVKNRVNEQFF. The genes are TRBV5-1 and TRBJ2-1; D gene unclear. V lost 4 bases to trimming and J lost 6 bases, with 17 bases between them. The CDR3 has 15 amino acids. Looked up from germline, CDR1 is SGHRS and CDR2 is YFSETQ. The full variable domain, with the rest looked up from reference TRBV5-1 and TRBJ2-1, is KAGVTQTPRYLIKTRGQQVTLSCSPISGHRSVSWYQQTPGQGLQFLFEYFSETQRNKGNFPGRFSGRQFSNSRSEMNVSTLELGDSALYLCASSDVKNRVNEQFFGPGTRLTVL.

The V call is TRBV20-1, the J call TRBJ2-1; 11 nucleotides agree with TRBD2. V was pared by 3 bases and J by 15 bases, with 10 bases of the junction left unmatched. This CDR3 has 13 residues. Germline V gene lookup returns CDR1 DFQATT and CDR2 SNEGSKA (reference sequence). CDR3 bases: TGCAGTGCTAGTGTTACTAGCGGGAGTTTGGGGTTCTTC. The encoded protein is CSASVTSGSLGFF.

The sample holds many counts of this clonotype. The chain combines TRBV7-6 with TRBJ1-6, with 9 bases lining up with TRBD1. Germline V gene sequence: CDR1 SGHVS, CDR2 FNYEAQ. Trimming removed 6 bases from V and 10 bases from J; junction bases left unmatched: 13. This CDR3 contains 16 residues. The CDR3 loop is CASRALTGGLPSPLHF. CDR3 in DNA: TGTGCCAGCAGAGCATTGACAGGGGGTCTTCCCTCACCCCTCCACTTT.

The chain couples TRBV6-1 to TRBJ2-2; 7 nucleotides line up with TRBD1. The germline gives CDR1 MNHNS, CDR2 SASEGT. V shed 6 bases and J 3 bases; nucleotides not matched to a gene: 7. The CDR3 sequence is 15 residues long. CDR3 region: CASRTLQGYTGELFF. For the CDR3, the DNA is TGTGCCAGCAGGACACTACAGGGGTACACCGGGGAGCTGTTTTTT.

This chain uses TRBV6-1 with TRBJ1-1; 7 bases agree with TRBD1. Germline V gene lookup returns CDR1 MNHNS and CDR2 SASEGT. V lost 9 bases and J lost 8; bases outside the gene matches: 21. CDR3 length equals 16 residues. The CDR3 region has the DNA TGTGCCAGAAAAGACTTAAAACAGGGGCCGAGAAGAGAAGCTTTCTTT. It codes for CARKDLKQGPRREAFF.

Comments on this clonotype: Relative to the germline gene, one junction end is altered; a read error may explain this. The chain links TRBV5-1 to TRBJ2-7; no clear D. Germline values: CDR1 SGHRS, CDR2 YFSETQ. The CDR3 extends over 14 amino acids. CDR3 DNA sequence: TGTGCCAGCAGCGTGTCCCCTAGACCCCACGAGCAGTACTTC. Protein product: CASSVSPRPHEQYF. The entire variable domain, with the rest obtained from reference TRBV5-1 and TRBJ2-7, is as follows: KAGVTQTPRYLIKTRGQQVTLSCSPISGHRSVSWYQQTPGQGLQFLFEYFSETQRNKGNFPGRFSGRQFSNSRSEMNVSTLELGDSALYLCASSVSPRPHEQYFGPGTRLTVT.

This clonotype was counted many times. The chain combines TRBV7-8 with TRBJ1-2; D perhaps matches TRBD1 (5 bases). CDR1 is SGHVS and CDR2 is FQNEAQ in the germline V gene. V was clipped by 2 bases and J by 8 bases, with 18 bases between them. The CDR3 loop spans 15 amino acids. CDR3 sequence reads: CASSLTQGSWGGYTF. The CDR3 nucleotides read TGTGCCAGCAGCTTAACGCAGGGATCCTGGGGAGGCTACACCTTC.

This clonotype was counted at least ten times. This sequence joins TRBV27 and TRBJ1-1; a weak D match, TRBD1 (5 bases). CDR3 length: 12 residues. Deletions cut 6 bases from V and 5 bases from J, with 10 bases between. Germline values: CDR1 MNHEY, CDR2 SMNVEV (reference sequence). Here the CDR3 DNA reads TGTGCCAGCAGCCGATGGGGGACTGAAGCTTTCTTT. Protein product: CASSRWGTEAFF.

J is TRBJ2-7 and V is TRBV27; D remains ambiguous. CDR1 is MNHEY and CDR2 is SMNVEV in the germline V gene (reference sequence). CDR3 length: 13 residues. Trimming took 0 bases from V and 5 from J, leaving 8 bases between them. CDR3 sequence (DNA): TGTGCCAGCAGTTTATCAGCCGAGAACGAGCAGTACTTC. It is translated as CASSLSAENEQYF.

This clonotype is a singleton in its sample. The V and J genes are TRBV11-2 and TRBJ2-1, with 10 bases matching TRBD2. The CDR3 totals 17 residues. Germline V lookup: CDR1 SGHAT, CDR2 FQNNGV. V was clipped by 1 base and J by 7 bases; unmatched bases: 10. The CDR3 sequence is CASSLVKQLAGENEQFF. CDR3 in DNA: TGTGCCAGCAGCTTAGTGAAACAGCTAGCGGGGGAGAATGAGCAGTTCTTC.

The rearrangement uses TRBV4-1 and TRBJ1-5; TRBD1 matches 10 bases. J lost 4 bases, V lost 2 bases, and 5 bases had no gene match. There are 16 residues in the CDR3. Per the germline V gene, CDR1 is MGHRA and CDR2 is YSYEKL. CDR3 coding DNA: TGCGCCAGCAGCCAAAGACAGGGGGCGTTAAATCAGCCCCAGCATTTT. This sequence encodes CASSQRQGALNQPQHF.

The chain uses TRBV5-6 and TRBJ2-5; TRBD1 matches 9 bases. Germline V gene lookup returns CDR1 SGHDT and CDR2 YYEEEE. There are 14 residues in the CDR3. The J segment lost 4 bases and the V segment lost 4 bases, leaving 5 bases of the junction unmatched. CDR3: CASSQQGAGETQYF. In DNA form, the CDR3 reads TGTGCCAGCAGCCAACAGGGGGCGGGAGAGACCCAGTACTTC.

This clonotype came up many times. The genes are TRBV6-6 and TRBJ2-7; no firm D call. With 0 bases removed from V and 3 bases from J, the gap between germline ends came to 12 bases. The CDR3 spans 15 residues. Germline loops: CDR1 MNHNY, CDR2 SVGAGI (reference sequence). CDR3 coding DNA: TGTGCCAGCAGTTACTCGAACAGATTGAACTACGAGCAGTACTTC. It translates to CASSYSNRLNYEQYF.

The table lists this clonotype with a few counts. The chain carries TRBV2 and TRBJ2-2; 7 positions match TRBD1. Germline lookup yields CDR1 SNHLY and CDR2 FYNNEI. J gave up 4 bases and V 8 bases, and 7 bases lay outside the gene matches. The CDR3 covers 14 residues. The CDR3 sequence: CASDWPGGTGELFF. Here the CDR3 DNA reads TGTGCCAGCGACTGGCCAGGGGGCACCGGGGAGCTGTTTTTT.

The chain has TRBV7-2 and TRBJ2-3; D call uncertain. The CDR3 extends over 14 amino acids. Germline V CDR1 and CDR2: SGHTA, FQGNSA. The ends were cut back, 9 bases at V and 2 bases at J, with 15 bases in the middle. CDR3 residues: CASSPKSPTDTQYF. For the CDR3, the DNA is TGTGCCAGTAGCCCTAAATCCCCCACAGATACGCAGTATTTT.

This clonotype showed up many times. The rearrangement links TRBV3-1 to TRBJ2-1, with TRBD2 identical over 7 bases. Germline V gene data show CDR1 as LGHDT and CDR2 as YNNKEL (reference sequence). The trim removed 0 bases at V and 6 bases at J, leaving 14 bases unmatched. The CDR3 has 18 amino acids. Written as DNA, the CDR3 is TGTGCCAGCAGCCAAGAGAGGTTCAGTTCGGGAGGCGGCAATGAGCAGTTCTTC. Its protein product is CASSQERFSSGGGNEQFF.

This clonotype was seen more than once but under ten times. V usage is TRBV7-6 and J usage is TRBJ2-2, with TRBD2 matching 9 bases. V dropped 8 bases and J dropped 1; count of bases not matched to a gene: 5. Germline lookup yields CDR1 SGHVS and CDR2 FNYEAQ. The CDR3 is 15 amino acids. The CDR3 DNA reads as TGTGCCAGCTGTAGCGGGAGAGAGAACACCGGGGAGCTGTTTTTT. It is translated as CASCSGRENTGELFF. Full variable domain (missing parts from reference TRBV7-6 and TRBJ2-2): GAGVSQSPRYKVTKRGQDVALRCDPISGHVSLYWYRQALGQGPEFLTYFNYEAQQDKSGLPNDRFSAERPEGSISTLTIQRTEQRDSAMYRCASCSGRENTGELFFGEGSRLTVL.

This clonotype was seen many times. The rearrangement joins TRBV5-1 to TRBJ2-3; D gene uncertain. V shed 0 bases and J shed 0 bases, with 8 bases lying between them. This CDR3 spans 15 amino acids. CDR1 SGHRS and CDR2 YFSETQ come from the germline V gene. CDR3 region: CASSLVHSSTDTQYF. In DNA, the CDR3 is TGCGCCAGCAGCTTGGTTCATTCTAGCACAGATACGCAGTATTTT.

This clonotype was observed a handful of times. Being one base from a much bigger clone, this may be a read error. This chain uses TRBV15 with TRBJ2-7, with D maybe TRBD2 (6 bases). The CDR3 contains 15 residues. The germline CDR1 and CDR2 sequences are LNHNV and YYDKDF (reference sequence). This CDR3 reads CVTSRDRGSADEQYF. CDR3 in DNA: TGTGTCACCAGCAGAGATCGGGGGAGTGCTGACGAGCAGTACTTC.

This clonotype has more than one count but fewer than ten. The V call is TRBV20-1, the J call TRBJ2-7; D is uncertain. The V gene lost 3 bases and the J gene lost 3 bases, with 12 bases spanning the gap. This CDR3 is built from 13 residues. Germline V gene data show CDR1 as DFQATT and CDR2 as SNEGSKA (reference sequence). The CDR3 coding sequence is TGCAGTGCTAGCGTTATAGTCAGCTACGAGCAGTACTTC. Amino acids: CSASVIVSYEQYF.